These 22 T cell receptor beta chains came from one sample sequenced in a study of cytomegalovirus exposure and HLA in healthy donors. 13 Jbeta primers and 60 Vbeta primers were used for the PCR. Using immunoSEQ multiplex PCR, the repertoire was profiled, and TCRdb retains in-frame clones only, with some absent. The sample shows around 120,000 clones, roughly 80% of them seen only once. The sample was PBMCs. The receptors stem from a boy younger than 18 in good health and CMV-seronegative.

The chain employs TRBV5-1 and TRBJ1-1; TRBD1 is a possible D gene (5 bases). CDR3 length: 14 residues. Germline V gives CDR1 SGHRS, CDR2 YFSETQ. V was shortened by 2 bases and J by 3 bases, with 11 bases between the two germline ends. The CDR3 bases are TGCGCCAGCAGCTTAGCTGCGGGGGACACTGAAGCTTTCTTT. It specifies CASSLAAGDTEAFF.

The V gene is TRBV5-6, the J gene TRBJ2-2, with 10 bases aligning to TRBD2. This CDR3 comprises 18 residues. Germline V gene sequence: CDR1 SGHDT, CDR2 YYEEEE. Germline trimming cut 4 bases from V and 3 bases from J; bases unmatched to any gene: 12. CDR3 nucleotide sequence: TGTGCCAGCAGCCTCGGGGGGCGGACTAGCGGTGACACCGGGGAGCTGTTTTTT. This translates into CASSLGGRTSGDTGELFF.

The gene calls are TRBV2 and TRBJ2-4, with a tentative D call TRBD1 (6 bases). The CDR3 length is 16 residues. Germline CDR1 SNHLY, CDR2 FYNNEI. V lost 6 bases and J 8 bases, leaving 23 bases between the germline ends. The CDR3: CASSHLSTGLIDIQYF. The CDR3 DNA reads TGTGCCAGCAGCCACCTCTCGACAGGCTTGATTGACATTCAGTACTTC. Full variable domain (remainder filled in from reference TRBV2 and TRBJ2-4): EPEVTQTPSHQVTQMGQEVILRCVPISNHLYFYWYRQILGQKVEFLVSFYNNEISEKSEIFDDQFSVERPDGSNFTLKIRSTKLEDSAMYFCASSHLSTGLIDIQYFGAGTRLSVL.

This CDR3 is CASSEERTGFAFF. CDR3 DNA sequence: TGTGCCAGCAGTGAAGAGCGGACAGGGTTTGCTTTCTTT. The V call is TRBV2, the J call TRBJ1-1, with 8 bases lining up with TRBD1. Per the germline V gene, CDR1 is SNHLY and CDR2 is FYNNEI. This CDR3 contains 13 residues. V lost 1 base to trimming and J lost 11 bases; unmatched junction nucleotides: 6.

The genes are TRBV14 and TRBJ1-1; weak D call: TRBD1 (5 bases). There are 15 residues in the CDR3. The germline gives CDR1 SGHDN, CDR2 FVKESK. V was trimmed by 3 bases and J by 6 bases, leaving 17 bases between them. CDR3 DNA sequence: TGTGCCAGCAGCCACCTAGGGGAAGACCGGGCTGAAGCTTTCTTT. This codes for CASSHLGEDRAEAFF. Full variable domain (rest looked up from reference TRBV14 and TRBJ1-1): EAGVTQFPSHSVIEKGQTVTLRCDPISGHDNLYWYRRVMGKEIKFLLHFVKESKQDESGMPNNRFLAERTGGTYSTLKVQPAELEDSGVYFCASSHLGEDRAEAFFGQGTRLTVV.

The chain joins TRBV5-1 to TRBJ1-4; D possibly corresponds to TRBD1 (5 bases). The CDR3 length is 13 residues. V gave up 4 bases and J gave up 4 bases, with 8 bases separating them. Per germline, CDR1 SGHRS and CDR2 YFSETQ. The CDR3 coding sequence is TGCGCCAGCAGCCCGCAGGGTAATGAAAAACTGTTTTTT. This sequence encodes CASSPQGNEKLFF.

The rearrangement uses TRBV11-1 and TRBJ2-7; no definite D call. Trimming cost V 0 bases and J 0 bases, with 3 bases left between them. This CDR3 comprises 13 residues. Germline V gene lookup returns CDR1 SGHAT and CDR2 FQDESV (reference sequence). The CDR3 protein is CASSLAASYEQYF. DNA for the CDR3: TGTGCCAGCAGCTTAGCGGCCTCCTACGAGCAGTACTTC. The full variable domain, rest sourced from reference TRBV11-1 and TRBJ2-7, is EAEVAQSPRYKITEKSQAVAFWCDPISGHATLYWYRQILGQGPELLVQFQDESVVDDSQLPKDRFSAERLKGVDSTLKIQPAELGDSAMYLCASSLAASYEQYFGPGTRLTVT.

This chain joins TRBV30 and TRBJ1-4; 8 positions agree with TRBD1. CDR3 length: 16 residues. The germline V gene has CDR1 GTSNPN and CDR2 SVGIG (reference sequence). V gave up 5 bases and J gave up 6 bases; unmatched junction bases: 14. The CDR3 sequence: CAWGGPRTGMDEKLFF. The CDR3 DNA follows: TGTGCCTGGGGGGGGCCACGGACAGGGATGGATGAAAAACTGTTTTTT.

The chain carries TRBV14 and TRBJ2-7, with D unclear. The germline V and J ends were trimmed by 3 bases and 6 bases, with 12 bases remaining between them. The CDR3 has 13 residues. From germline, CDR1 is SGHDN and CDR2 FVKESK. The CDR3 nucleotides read TGTGCCAGCAGCCAGTCAGTTTTCAGCGAGCAGTACTTC. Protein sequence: CASSQSVFSEQYF. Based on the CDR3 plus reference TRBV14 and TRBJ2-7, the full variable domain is EAGVTQFPSHSVIEKGQTVTLRCDPISGHDNLYWYRRVMGKEIKFLLHFVKESKQDESGMPNNRFLAERTGGTYSTLKVQPAELEDSGVYFCASSQSVFSEQYFGPGTRLTVT.

DNA for the CDR3: TGCGCCAGCAGCTTCCCGGAGTCCGGGGCCAACGTCCTGACTTTC. This sequence encodes CASSFPESGANVLTF. This chain connects TRBV5-1 to TRBJ2-6, with D hard to call. The CDR3 contains 15 residues. CDR1 is SGHRS, CDR2 YFSETQ, per germline. Trimming cost V 2 bases and J 4 bases, with 10 bases left between them.

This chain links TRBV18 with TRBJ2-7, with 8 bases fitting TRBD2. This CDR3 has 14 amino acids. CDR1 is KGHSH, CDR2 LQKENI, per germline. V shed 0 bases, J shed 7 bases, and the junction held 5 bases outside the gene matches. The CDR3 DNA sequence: TGTGCCAGCTCACCACCCGGGACTAGGGAGGAGCAGTACTTC. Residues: CASSPPGTREEQYF.

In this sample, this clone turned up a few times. CDR3: CASSYNRGSGNQPQHF. The CDR3 DNA reads TGTGCCAGCAGCTACAACAGGGGCTCAGGGAATCAGCCCCAGCATTTT. V is TRBV5-6 and J is TRBJ1-5; 7 nucleotides line up with TRBD1. CDR1 and CDR2 (germline): SGHDT, YYEEEE. The CDR3 is made up of 16 amino acids. With 3 bases clipped from V and 4 bases from J, the junction kept 10 bases outside the gene matches.

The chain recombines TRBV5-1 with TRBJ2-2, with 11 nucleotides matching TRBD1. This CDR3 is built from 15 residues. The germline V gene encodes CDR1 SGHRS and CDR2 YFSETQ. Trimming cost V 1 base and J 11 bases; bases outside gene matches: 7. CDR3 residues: CASSLFRTGGKELFF. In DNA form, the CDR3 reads TGCGCCAGCAGCTTGTTCAGGACAGGGGGCAAAGAGCTGTTTTTT.

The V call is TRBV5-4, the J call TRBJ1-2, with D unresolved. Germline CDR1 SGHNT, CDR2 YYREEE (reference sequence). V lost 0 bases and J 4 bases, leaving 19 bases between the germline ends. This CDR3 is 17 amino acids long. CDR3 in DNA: TGTGCCAGCAGCTTGGCCACGTATTACGAGGGCACCTATGGCTACACCTTC. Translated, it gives CASSLATYYEGTYGYTF.

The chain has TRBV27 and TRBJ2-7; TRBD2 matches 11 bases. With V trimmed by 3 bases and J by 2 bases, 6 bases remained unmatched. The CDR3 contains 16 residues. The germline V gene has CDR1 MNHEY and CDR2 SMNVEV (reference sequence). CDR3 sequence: CASSLDTSGSPYEQYF. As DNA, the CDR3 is TGTGCCAGCAGTTTGGACACTAGCGGGAGCCCCTACGAGCAGTACTTC.

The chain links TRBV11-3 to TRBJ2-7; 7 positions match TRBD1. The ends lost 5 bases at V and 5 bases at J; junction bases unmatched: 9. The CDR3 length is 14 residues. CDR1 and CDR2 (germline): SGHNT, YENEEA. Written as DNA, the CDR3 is TGTGCCAGCAGCCCCCGAGGGACAGACCACGAGCAGTACTTC. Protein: CASSPRGTDHEQYF.

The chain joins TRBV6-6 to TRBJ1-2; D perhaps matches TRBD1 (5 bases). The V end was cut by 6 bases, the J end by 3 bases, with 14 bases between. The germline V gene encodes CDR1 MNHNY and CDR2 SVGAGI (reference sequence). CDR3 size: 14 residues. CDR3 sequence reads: CASRPLGGDYGYTF. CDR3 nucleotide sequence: TGTGCCAGCAGGCCCCTCGGGGGTGACTATGGCTACACCTTC.

DNA of the CDR3: TGCGCCAGCAGCCAAGGAAGGGACAGGAGAGGTTACGAGCAGTACTTC. As protein: CASSQGRDRRGYEQYF. V is TRBV4-3 and J is TRBJ2-7; 8 bases are a match to TRBD1. This CDR3 comprises 16 residues. Germline CDR1 LGHNA, CDR2 YSLEER. V lost 1 base, J lost 4 bases, and 9 bases stayed unmatched.

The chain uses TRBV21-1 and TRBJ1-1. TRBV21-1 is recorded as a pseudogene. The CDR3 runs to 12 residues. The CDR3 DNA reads TGTGCCAGCAGCAAAGTAGCGGGTGAAGCTTTCTTT. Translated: CASSKVAGEAFF.

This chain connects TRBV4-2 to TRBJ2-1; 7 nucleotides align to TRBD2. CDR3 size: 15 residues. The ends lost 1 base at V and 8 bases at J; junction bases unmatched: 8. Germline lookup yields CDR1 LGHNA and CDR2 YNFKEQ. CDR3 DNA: TGTGCCAGCAGCCAAGGTGACGGGAGGAAGCATGAGCAGTTCTTC. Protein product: CASSQGDGRKHEQFF.

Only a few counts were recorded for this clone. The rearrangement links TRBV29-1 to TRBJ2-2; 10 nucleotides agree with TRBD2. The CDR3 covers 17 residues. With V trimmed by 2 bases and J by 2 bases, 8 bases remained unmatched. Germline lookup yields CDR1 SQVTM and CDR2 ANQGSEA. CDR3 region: CSVESWTSGTNTGELFF. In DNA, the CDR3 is TGCAGCGTTGAAAGTTGGACTAGCGGAACCAACACCGGGGAGCTGTTTTTT.

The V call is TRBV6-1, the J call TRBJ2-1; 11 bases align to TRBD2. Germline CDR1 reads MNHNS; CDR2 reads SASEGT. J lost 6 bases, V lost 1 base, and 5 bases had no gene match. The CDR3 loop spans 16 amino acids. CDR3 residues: CASSEVGGLAVNEQFF. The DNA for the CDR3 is TGTGCCAGCAGTGAAGTGGGGGGACTAGCGGTCAATGAGCAGTTCTTC.